This TCR beta chain is drawn from a study of T cell responses to AZD1222 COVID-19 vaccine. Generated by immunoSEQ multiplex PCR, the TCRdb table keeps only in-frame clones and is missing some. The sample comprises 150,000 to 200,000 clones, 94% of which are singletons, and 0.6% to 0.7% rests with the top ten. Germline V lookup: CDR1 MNHEY, CDR2 SMNVEV (reference sequence). There are 14 residues in the CDR3. Trimming shortened V by 6 bases and J by 2 bases, and 8 bases separated the two germline ends. This sequence originates from an adult in good health. Sequenced material: peripheral blood, taken on day 0 of AZD1222 vaccination. V gene TRBV27 combines with J gene TRBJ1-6, with D perhaps matching TRBD1 (6 bases). CDR3 bases: TGTGCCAGCAGCCCAGGGGCCTATAATTCACCCCTCCACTTT. Translating gives CASSPGAYNSPLHF.